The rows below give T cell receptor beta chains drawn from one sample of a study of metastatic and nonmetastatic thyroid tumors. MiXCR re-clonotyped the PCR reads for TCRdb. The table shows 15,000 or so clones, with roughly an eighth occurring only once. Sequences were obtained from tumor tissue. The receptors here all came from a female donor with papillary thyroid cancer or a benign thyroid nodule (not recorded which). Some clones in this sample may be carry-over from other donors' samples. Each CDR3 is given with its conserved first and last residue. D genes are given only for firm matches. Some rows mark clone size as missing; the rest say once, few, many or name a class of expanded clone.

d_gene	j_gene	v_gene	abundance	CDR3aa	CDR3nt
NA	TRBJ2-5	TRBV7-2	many	CASSLARRQETQYF	TGTGCCAGCAGCTTAGCGCGCAGACAAGAGACCCAGTACTTC
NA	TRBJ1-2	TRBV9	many	CASSPRQGRSGYAF	TGTGCCAGCAGCCCCCGGCAGGGCAGGTCTGGCTACGCCTTC
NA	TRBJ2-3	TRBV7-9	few	CASSPGVGGDTQYF	TGTGCCAGCAGCCCAGGGGTGGGCGGAGATACGCAGTATTTT
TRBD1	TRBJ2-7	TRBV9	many	CASSVRSQGDNEQYF	TGTGCCAGCAGCGTAAGGTCGCAGGGGGACAACGAGCAGTACTTC
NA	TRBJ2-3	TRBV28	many	CASTHGDTRTDTQYF	TGTGCCAGCACTCACGGGGACACCCGCACAGATACGCAGTATTTT
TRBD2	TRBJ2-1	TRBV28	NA	CASSSLRASGEYNEQFF	TGTGCCAGCAGTTCCCTCAGGGCCAGCGGGGAGTACAATGAGCAGTTCTTC
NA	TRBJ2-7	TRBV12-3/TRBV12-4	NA	CASSLWGARYEQYF	TGTGCCAGCAGTTTATGGGGGGCCAGATACGAGCAGTACTTC
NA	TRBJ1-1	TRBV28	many	CASSSAGPNTEAFF	TGTGCCAGCAGCTCCGCAGGGCCAAACACTGAAGCTTTCTTT
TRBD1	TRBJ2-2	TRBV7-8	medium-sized	CASSLWGQGSLPNTGELFF	TGTGCCAGCAGCCTGTGGGGACAGGGGTCATTACCGAACACCGGGGAGCTGTTTTTT
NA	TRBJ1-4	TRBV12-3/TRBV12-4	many	CASSFGREDEKLFF	TGTGCCAGCAGTTTTGGTAGGGAGGACGAAAAACTGTTTTTT
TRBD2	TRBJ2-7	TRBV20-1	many	CSAELAGGTYEQYF	TGCAGTGCTGAACTAGCGGGAGGAACCTACGAGCAGTACTTC
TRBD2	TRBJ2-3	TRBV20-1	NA	CSARDPTSGTVTDTQYF	TGCAGTGCTAGAGATCCGACTAGCGGGACAGTCACAGATACGCAGTATTTT
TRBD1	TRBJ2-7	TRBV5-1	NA	CASSLGGTMSGEQYF	TGCGCCAGCAGCCTAGGGGGCACGATGTCGGGGGAGCAGTACTTC
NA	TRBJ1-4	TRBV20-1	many	CSARVIQGLGEKLFF	TGCAGTGCTAGAGTCATACAGGGCTTGGGGGAAAAACTGTTTTTT
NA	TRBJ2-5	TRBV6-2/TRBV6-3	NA	CASTRTQYQETQYF	TGTGCCAGCACGAGGACACAGTACCAAGAGACCCAGTACTTC
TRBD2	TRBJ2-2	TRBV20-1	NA	CSAPGLGGVGLFF	TGCAGTGCCCCGGGACTAGGGGGAGTGGGGCTGTTTTTT
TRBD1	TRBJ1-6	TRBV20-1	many	CSASGLDRGLGSPLHF	TGCAGTGCTAGCGGATTGGACAGGGGGCTAGGATCACCCCTCCACTTT
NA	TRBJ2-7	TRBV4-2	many	CASSQNRESYEQYF	TGTGCCAGCAGCCAAAACAGGGAGAGCTACGAGCAGTACTTC
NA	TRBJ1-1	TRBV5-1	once	CASSDTGGITEAFF	TGCGCCAGCTCTGATACTGGGGGGATCACTGAAGCTTTCTTT
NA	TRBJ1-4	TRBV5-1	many	CASSPTYGVETNEKLFF	TGCGCCAGCAGCCCCACGTACGGTGTGGAAACTAATGAAAAACTGTTTTTT
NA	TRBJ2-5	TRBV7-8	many	CASSSPIGTLEQETQYF	TGTGCCAGCAGCTCCCCAATAGGGACCCTAGAACAAGAGACCCAGTACTTC
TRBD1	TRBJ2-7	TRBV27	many	CASSLKGQGAYEQYF	TGTGCCAGCAGTTTGAAGGGACAGGGGGCGTACGAGCAGTACTTC
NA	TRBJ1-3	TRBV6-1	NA	CASTPGNGGNTIYF	TGTGCCAGCACCCCAGGGAACGGAGGAAACACCATATATTTT
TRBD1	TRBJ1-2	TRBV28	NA	CASSLIMVGWTGGVEDYGYTF	TGTGCCAGCAGTTTGATTATGGTTGGGTGGACAGGGGGCGTCGAGGACTATGGCTACACCTTC
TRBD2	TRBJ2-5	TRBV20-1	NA	CSARDGSGGQETQYF	TGCAGTGCTAGAGATGGTAGCGGGGGGCAAGAGACCCAGTACTTC
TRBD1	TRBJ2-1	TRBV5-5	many	CASSLDRGNEQFF	TGTGCCAGCAGCTTGGACAGGGGCAATGAGCAGTTCTTC
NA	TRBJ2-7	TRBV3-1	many	CASKFSKEQYF	TGTGCCAGCAAGTTTAGTAAAGAGCAGTACTTC
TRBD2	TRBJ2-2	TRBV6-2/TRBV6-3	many	CASSSSGGGELFF	TGTGCCAGCAGTTCCTCGGGAGGCGGGGAGCTGTTTTTT
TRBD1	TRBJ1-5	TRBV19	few	CAISGGQVYQPQHF	TGTGCCATTAGTGGGGGACAGGTGTATCAGCCCCAGCATTTT
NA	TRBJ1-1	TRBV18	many	CASSLDRINTEAFF	TGTGCCAGCTCACTAGACAGAATTAACACTGAAGCTTTCTTT
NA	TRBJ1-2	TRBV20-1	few	CSARDWGGNYGYTF	TGCAGTGCTAGAGATTGGGGGGGCAACTATGGCTACACCTTC
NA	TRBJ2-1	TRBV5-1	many	CASSYQGSSYNEQFF	TGCGCCAGCAGTTATCAGGGTAGTTCCTACAATGAGCAGTTCTTC
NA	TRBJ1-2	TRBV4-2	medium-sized	CASSPSGAGDYGYTF	TGTGCCAGCAGCCCTTCGGGGGCGGGGGACTATGGCTACACCTTC
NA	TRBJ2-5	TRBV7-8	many	CASSLDQETQYF	TGTGCCAGCAGCTTAGACCAAGAGACCCAGTACTTC
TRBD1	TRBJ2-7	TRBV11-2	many	CASSSPGTGGYEQYF	TGTGCCAGCAGCTCCCCCGGGACAGGGGGCTACGAGCAGTACTTC
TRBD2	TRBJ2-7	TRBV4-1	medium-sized	CASSQEGAGVEEQYF	TGCGCCAGCAGCCAAGAAGGGGCGGGAGTTGAGGAGCAGTACTTC
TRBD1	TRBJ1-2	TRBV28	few	CASSWTGGTNYGYTF	TGTGCCAGCAGTTGGACAGGGGGCACTAACTATGGCTACACCTTC
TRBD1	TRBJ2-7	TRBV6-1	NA	CASSEYAGTGGYEQYF	TGTGCCAGCAGTGAATATGCCGGGACAGGGGGTTACGAGCAGTACTTC
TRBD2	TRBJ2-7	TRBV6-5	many	CASSYGGGSSYEQRF	TGTGCCAGCAGTTACGGCGGGGGGAGCTCCTACGAGCAGCGCTTC
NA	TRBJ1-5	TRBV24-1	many	CATSDWSDNQPQHF	TGTGCCACCAGTGATTGGTCAGATAATCAGCCCCAGCATTTT
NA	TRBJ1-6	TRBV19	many	CASRDGSYNSPLHF	TGTGCCAGTAGGGACGGTTCCTATAATTCACCCCTCCACTTT
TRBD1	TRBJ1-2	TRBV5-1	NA	CASTFWDRDNYGYTF	TGCGCCAGCACCTTTTGGGACAGAGATAACTATGGCTACACCTTC
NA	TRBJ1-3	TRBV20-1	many	CSASVGHSGNTIYF	TGCAGTGCTAGTGTGGGACACTCTGGAAACACCATATATTTT
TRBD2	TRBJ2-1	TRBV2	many	CASRPGLAGGPRNEQFF	TGTGCCAGCAGACCGGGACTAGCGGGAGGGCCAAGGAATGAGCAGTTCTTC
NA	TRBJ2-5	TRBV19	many	CASGTVYQETQYF	TGTGCCAGTGGGACTGTGTACCAAGAGACCCAGTACTTC
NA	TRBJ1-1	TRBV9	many	CASSALQGRDDTEAFF	TGTGCCAGCAGCGCCCTTCAGGGGAGGGATGACACTGAAGCTTTCTTT
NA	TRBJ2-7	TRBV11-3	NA	CASSLDRIHEQYF	TGTGCCAGCAGCTTAGACAGGATCCACGAGCAGTACTTC
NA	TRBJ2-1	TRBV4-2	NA	CASSRVVNEQFF	TGTGCCAGCAGCCGGGTCGTCAATGAGCAGTTCTTC
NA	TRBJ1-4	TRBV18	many	CASSDRPGYATNEKLFF	TGTGCCAGCTCCGACCGGCCCGGATATGCAACTAATGAAAAACTGTTTTTT
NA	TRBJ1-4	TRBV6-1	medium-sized	CASRTSITNEKLFF	TGTGCCAGCAGAACATCAATAACTAATGAAAAACTGTTTTTT
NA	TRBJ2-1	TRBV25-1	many	CASSELGGWNEQFF	TGTGCCAGCAGTGAATTGGGGGGTTGGAATGAGCAGTTCTTC
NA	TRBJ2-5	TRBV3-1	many	CASSHRGGETQYF	TGTGCCAGCAGCCATCGAGGAGGGGAGACCCAGTACTTC